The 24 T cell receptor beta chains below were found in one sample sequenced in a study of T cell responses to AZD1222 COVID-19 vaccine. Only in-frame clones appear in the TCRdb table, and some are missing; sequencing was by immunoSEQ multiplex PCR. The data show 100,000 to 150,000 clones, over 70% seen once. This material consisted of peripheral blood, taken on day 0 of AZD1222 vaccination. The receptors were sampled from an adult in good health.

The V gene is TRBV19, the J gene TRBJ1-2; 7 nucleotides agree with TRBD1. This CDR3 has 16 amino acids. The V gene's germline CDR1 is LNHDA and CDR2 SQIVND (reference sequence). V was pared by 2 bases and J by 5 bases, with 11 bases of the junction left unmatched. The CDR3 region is CASSIRPIQGRYGYTF. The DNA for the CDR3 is TGTGCCAGTAGTATACGCCCTATACAGGGGAGATATGGCTACACCTTC.

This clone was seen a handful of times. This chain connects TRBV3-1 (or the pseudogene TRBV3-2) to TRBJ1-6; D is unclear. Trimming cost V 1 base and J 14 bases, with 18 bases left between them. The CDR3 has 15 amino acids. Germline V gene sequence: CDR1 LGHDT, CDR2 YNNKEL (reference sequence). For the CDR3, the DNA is TGTGCCAGCAGCCAAGGATGGCAAGACCTAGGGTCCCTCCACTTT. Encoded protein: CASSQGWQDLGSLHF.

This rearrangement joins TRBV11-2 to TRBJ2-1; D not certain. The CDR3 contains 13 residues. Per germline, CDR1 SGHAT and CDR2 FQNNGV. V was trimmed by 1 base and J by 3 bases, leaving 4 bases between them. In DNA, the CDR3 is TGTGCCAGCAGCTTAGGGGACTACAATGAGCAGTTCTTC. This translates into CASSLGDYNEQFF.

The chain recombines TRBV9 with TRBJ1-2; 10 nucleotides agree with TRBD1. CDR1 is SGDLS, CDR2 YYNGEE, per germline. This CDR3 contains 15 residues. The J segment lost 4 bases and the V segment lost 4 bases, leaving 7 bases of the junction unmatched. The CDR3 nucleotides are TGTGCCAGCAGCACACGGACAGGGGGTAGCTATGGCTACACCTTC. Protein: CASSTRTGGSYGYTF.

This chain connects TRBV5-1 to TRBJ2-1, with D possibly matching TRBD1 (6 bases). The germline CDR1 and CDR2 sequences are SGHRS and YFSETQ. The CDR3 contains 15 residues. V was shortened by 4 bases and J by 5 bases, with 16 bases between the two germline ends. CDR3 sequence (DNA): TGCGCCAGCAGCCTAGGACAGAGTATTCACAATGAGCAGTTCTTC. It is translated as CASSLGQSIHNEQFF.

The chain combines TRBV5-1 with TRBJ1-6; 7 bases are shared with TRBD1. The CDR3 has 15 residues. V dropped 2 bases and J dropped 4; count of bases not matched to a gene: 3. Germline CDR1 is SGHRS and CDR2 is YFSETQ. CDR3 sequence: CASSLLGQYNSPLHF. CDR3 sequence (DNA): TGCGCCAGCAGCTTACTGGGACAGTATAATTCACCCCTCCACTTT.

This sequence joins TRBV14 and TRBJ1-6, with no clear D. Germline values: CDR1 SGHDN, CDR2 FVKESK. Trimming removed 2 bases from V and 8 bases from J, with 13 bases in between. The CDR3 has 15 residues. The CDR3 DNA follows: TGTGCCAGCAGCCAACTAAGCGGACGGGATTCACCCCTCCACTTT. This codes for CASSQLSGRDSPLHF.

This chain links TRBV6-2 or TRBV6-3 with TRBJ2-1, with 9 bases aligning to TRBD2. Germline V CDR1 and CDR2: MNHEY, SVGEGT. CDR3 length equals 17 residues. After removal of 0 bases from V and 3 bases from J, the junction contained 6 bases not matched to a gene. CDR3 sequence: CASSYSPTSGIYNEQFF. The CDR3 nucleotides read TGTGCCAGCAGTTACTCCCCGACTAGCGGAATCTACAATGAGCAGTTCTTC.

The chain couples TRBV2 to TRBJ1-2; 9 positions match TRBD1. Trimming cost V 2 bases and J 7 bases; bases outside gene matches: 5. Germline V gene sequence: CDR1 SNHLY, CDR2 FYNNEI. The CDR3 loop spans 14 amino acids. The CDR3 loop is CASSENLTGGGYTF. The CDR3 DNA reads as TGTGCCAGCAGTGAAAACTTGACAGGGGGTGGCTACACCTTC.

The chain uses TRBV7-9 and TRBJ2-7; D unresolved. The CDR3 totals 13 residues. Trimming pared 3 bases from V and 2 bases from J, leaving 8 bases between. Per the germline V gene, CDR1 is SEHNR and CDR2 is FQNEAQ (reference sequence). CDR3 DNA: TGTGCCAGCAGCTTCGGTGATACCTACGAGCAGTACTTC. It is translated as CASSFGDTYEQYF.

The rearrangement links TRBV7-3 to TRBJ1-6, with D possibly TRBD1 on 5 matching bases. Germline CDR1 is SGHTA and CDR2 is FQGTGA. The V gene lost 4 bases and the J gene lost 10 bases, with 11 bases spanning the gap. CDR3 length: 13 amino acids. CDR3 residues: CASSSQGSSPLHF. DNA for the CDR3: TGTGCCAGCAGCTCCCAGGGTTCCTCACCCCTCCACTTT.

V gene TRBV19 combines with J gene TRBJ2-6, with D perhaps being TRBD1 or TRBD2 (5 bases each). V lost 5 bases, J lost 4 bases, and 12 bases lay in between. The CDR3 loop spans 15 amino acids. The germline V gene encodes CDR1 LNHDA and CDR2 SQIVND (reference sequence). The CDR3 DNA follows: TGTGCCAGTAGTCCACCAGGGAGAGGGGCCAACGTCCTGACTTTC. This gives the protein CASSPPGRGANVLTF.

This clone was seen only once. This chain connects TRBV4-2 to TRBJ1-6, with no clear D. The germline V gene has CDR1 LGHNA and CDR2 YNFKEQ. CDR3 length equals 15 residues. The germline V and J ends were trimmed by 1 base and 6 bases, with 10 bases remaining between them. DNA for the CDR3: TGTGCCAGCAGCCAAGTCCCCTCCGGTAATTCACCCCTCCACTTT. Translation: CASSQVPSGNSPLHF.

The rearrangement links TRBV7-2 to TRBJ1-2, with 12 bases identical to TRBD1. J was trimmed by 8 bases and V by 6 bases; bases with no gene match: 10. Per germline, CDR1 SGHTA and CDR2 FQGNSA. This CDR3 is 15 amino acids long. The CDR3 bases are TGTGCCAGCAGGAATCCGGGACAGGGGGCGGGAGGCTACACCTTC. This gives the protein CASRNPGQGAGGYTF. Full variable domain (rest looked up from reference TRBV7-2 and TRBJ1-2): GAGVSQSPSNKVTEKGKDVELRCDPISGHTALYWYRQSLGQGLEFLIYFQGNSAPDKSGLPSDRFSAERTGGSVSTLTIQRTQQEDSAVYLCASRNPGQGAGGYTFGSGTRLTVV.

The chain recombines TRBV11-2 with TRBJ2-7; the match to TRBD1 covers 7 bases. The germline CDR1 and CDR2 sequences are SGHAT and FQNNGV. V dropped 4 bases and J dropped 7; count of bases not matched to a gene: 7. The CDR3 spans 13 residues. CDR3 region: CASSSDRTGEQYF. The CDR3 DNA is TGTGCCAGCAGCTCGGACAGGACGGGGGAGCAGTACTTC.

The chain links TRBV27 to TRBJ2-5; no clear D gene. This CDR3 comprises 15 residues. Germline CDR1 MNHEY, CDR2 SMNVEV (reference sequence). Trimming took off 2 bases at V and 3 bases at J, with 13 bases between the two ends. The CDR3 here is CASSLLPHGEETQYF. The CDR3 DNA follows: TGTGCCAGCAGTTTACTTCCCCACGGAGAAGAGACCCAGTACTTC.

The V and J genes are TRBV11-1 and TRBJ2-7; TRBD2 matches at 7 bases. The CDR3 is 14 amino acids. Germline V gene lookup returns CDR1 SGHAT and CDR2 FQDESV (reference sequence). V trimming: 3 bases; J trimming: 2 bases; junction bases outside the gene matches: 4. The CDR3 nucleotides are TGTGCCAGCAGCTTTCTAGCGGAAGCCTACGAGCAGTACTTC. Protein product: CASSFLAEAYEQYF. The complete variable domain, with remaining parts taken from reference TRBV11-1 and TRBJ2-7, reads EAEVAQSPRYKITEKSQAVAFWCDPISGHATLYWYRQILGQGPELLVQFQDESVVDDSQLPKDRFSAERLKGVDSTLKIQPAELGDSAMYLCASSFLAEAYEQYFGPGTRLTVT.

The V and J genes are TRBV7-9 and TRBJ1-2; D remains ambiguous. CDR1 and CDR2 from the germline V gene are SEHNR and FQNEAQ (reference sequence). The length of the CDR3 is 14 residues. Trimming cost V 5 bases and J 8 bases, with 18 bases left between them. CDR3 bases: TGTGCCAGCAGCCCAGATCTAGAGGGTCGGGGCTACACCTTC. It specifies CASSPDLEGRGYTF.

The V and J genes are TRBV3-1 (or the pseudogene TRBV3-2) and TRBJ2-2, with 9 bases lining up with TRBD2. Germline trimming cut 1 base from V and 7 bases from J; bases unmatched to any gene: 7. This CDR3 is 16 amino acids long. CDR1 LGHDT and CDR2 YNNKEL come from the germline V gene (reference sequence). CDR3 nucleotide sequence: TGTGCCAGCAGCCAAGTGGCGGGAGGGCCCAGCGGGGAGCTGTTTTTT. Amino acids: CASSQVAGGPSGELFF.

In DNA, the CDR3 is TGTGCCAGCAGTCCCCCCGGACAGGCGAACACTGAAGCTTTCTTT. Amino acid sequence: CASSPPGQANTEAFF. The J gene is TRBJ1-1, the V gene TRBV28, with 7 bases aligning to TRBD1. Trimming took 5 bases from V and 1 from J; bases not matched to a gene: 7. CDR3 size: 15 residues. Looked up from germline, CDR1 is MDHEN and CDR2 is SYDVKM.

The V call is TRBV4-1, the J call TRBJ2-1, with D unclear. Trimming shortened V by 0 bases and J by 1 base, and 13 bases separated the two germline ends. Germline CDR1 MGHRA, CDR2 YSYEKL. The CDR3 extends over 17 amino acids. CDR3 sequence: CASSQEGTLYSYNEQFF. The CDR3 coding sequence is TGCGCCAGCAGCCAAGAGGGCACTTTGTATTCCTACAATGAGCAGTTCTTC.

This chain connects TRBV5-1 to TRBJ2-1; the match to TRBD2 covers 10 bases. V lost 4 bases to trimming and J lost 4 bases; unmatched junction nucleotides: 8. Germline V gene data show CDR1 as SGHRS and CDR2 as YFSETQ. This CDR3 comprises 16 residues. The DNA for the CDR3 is TGCGCCAGCAGCAAGCAGCGGGAGGGTATTTACAATGAGCAGTTCTTC. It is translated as CASSKQREGIYNEQFF.

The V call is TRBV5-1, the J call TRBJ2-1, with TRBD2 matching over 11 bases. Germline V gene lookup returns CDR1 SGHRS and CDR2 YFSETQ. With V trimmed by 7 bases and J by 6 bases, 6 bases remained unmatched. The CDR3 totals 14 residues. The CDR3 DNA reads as TGCGCCAGCGGGCCGGGACTAGCGGCCAATGAGCAGTTCTTC. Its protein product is CASGPGLAANEQFF.

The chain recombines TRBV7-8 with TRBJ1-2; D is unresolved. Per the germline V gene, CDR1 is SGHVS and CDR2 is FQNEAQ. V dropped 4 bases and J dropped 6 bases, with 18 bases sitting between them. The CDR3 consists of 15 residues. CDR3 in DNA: TGTGCCAGCAGCTCCCAATATGTGGACGTTGATGGCTACACCTTC. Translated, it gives CASSSQYVDVDGYTF.